The entry below describes one T cell receptor beta chain. The antigen is undetermined. These data are taken from a study of T cell responses to AZD1222 COVID-19 vaccine. Libraries were prepared by immunoSEQ multiplex PCR; TCRdb keeps only in-frame clonotypes and omits some of them. The data contain roughly 100,000 clones, approximately 86% of them singletons. V was clipped by 2 bases and J by 6 bases, with 13 bases between them. This CDR3 contains 15 residues. Germline V gene data show CDR1 as MNHNS and CDR2 as SASEGT. Study-wide findings and caveats: After two AZD1222 doses, spike-specific TCR breadth and depth rose versus day 0.

The TCR was taken from an adult in good health. The sequencing here drew on peripheral blood, taken on day 0 of AZD1222 vaccination. This chain links TRBV6-1 with TRBJ2-2; possible D gene TRBD2, 5 bases. DNA of the CDR3: TGTGCCAGCAGTGAACGGGGAAATCGTCCCGGGGAGCTGTTTTTT. This translates into CASSERGNRPGELFF.